The present entry profiles one T cell receptor (beta chain) with its context. This entry belongs to a study of blood T cell repertoires in COVID-19. For the study at large: PBMCs, B-cell-depleted T cells, or T cells were the source of the cDNA or gDNA that made up the material.

Source study methods: Amplification of reference gene primers provided the estimated nucleated cell counts. Some clones are missing from TCRdb's copy, which holds only in-frame ones; the method was immunoSEQ multiplex PCR. The V and J calls and clone size are taken from that table; D and trimming were inferred from the DNA. This sample has about 200,000 clones, with around four fifths found just once. Germline V lookup: CDR1 MDHEN, CDR2 SYDVKM. The CDR3 runs 14 residues. Between the trimmed V and J ends, which lost 7 bases and 6 bases, there was a span of 16 bases. Sequencing input: peripheral blood. This sequence originates from a man in his sixties with COVID-19, enrolled during active disease. The V call is TRBV28, the J call TRBJ1-5; D is perhaps TRBD1 (6 bases). The CDR3 bases are TGTGCCAGCACCCGGGACACAGGAGGTCAGCCCCAGCATTTT. Translation gives CASTRDTGGQPQHF.